This T cell receptor beta chain was recovered during a study of blood T cell repertoires in COVID-19. Study details: Sample material is recorded as cDNA or gDNA derived from T cells, B-cell-depleted T cells, or PBMCs.

Participants were aged roughly 18 to 89 years from about two dozen US areas. TCRdb's table, derived via immunoSEQ multiplex PCR, lists solely in-frame clones and lacks some. The sample consists of nearly 300,000 clones, roughly nine tenths of them appearing once. The V gene's germline CDR1 is SGHTA and CDR2 FQGNSA. CDR3 size: 16 residues. J was trimmed by 4 bases and V by 2 bases; bases with no gene match: 9. The sample consisted of PBMCs or T cells enriched from blood (not recorded which). The clonotype comes from a woman in her forties or fifties who had been exposed to COVID-19. The chain recombines TRBV7-2 with TRBJ2-5, with 8 bases lining up with TRBD2. The CDR3 reads CASSLLGVAGPETQYF. CDR3 DNA: TGTGCCAGCAGCTTATTAGGAGTAGCGGGGCCAGAGACCCAGTACTTC. The full variable domain, completed using reference TRBV7-2 and TRBJ2-5, is GAGVSQSPSNKVTEKGKDVELRCDPISGHTALYWYRQSLGQGLEFLIYFQGNSAPDKSGLPSDRFSAERTGGSVSTLTIQRTQQEDSAVYLCASSLLGVAGPETQYFGPGTRLLVL.